These 13 T cell receptor beta chains originate from one sample sequenced in a study of response to subunit inactivated influenza vaccine. One entry per CDR3 protein results from TCRdb running MiXCR on the RT-PCR reads. The table includes 290,000 or so distinct CDR3 sequences, 20% to 25% detected once. The source material was PBMCs from blood, sampled approximately 20 months after vaccination. The receptors shown here come from a man in his fifties or sixties who received an inactivated influenza vaccine.

This chain connects TRBV10-3 to TRBJ2-1; D tentatively reads TRBD1 or TRBD2 (6 bases each). The V and J ends lost 6 bases and 7 bases respectively, with 19 bases between them. Germline V CDR1 and CDR2: ENHRY, SYGVKD. The CDR3 spans 15 residues. The CDR3 loop is CAISPDFGGTNEQFF. CDR3 sequence (DNA): TGTGCCATCAGCCCTGATTTCGGGGGCACGAATGAGCAGTTCTTC.

The chain carries TRBV24-1 and TRBJ2-2; TRBD1 agrees at 9 bases. The CDR3 runs to 18 residues. From germline, CDR1 is KGHDR and CDR2 SFDVKD. With V trimmed by 2 bases and J by 5 bases, 11 bases remained unmatched. The CDR3 DNA reads as TGTGCCACCAGTGATTCCGACATCTCGGACAGGGGAACCGGGGAGCTGTTTTTT. Protein product: CATSDSDISDRGTGELFF.

This clonotype turned up a few times. As DNA, the CDR3 is TGCGCCAGCAGCTTGGAACAGGGGAACGCGAACACCGGGGAGCTGTTTTTT. It yields the protein CASSLEQGNANTGELFF. J is TRBJ2-2 and V is TRBV5-1; 7 nucleotides align to TRBD1. This CDR3 comprises 17 residues. Germline assignment: CDR1 SGHRS and CDR2 YFSETQ. With 0 bases clipped from V and 0 bases from J, the junction kept 5 bases outside the gene matches.

The V and J genes are TRBV12-3 or TRBV12-4 and TRBJ2-1, with TRBD2 matching 8 bases. Losses at the gene ends were 3 bases for V and 4 bases for J; bases not matched to a gene: 5. The CDR3 covers 15 residues. CDR3 nucleotide sequence: TGTGCCAGCAGTTTCATAGCGGGGAGTTACAATGAGCAGTTCTTC. Translation: CASSFIAGSYNEQFF.

This clonotype occurred many times. The chain carries TRBV29-1 and TRBJ1-2; 11 positions match TRBD1. The CDR3 is 14 amino acids. The germline V gene encodes CDR1 SQVTM and CDR2 ANQGSEA. V was clipped by 6 bases and J by 5 bases; unmatched bases: 8. CDR3 bases: TGCAGCGTCTCTCCGGGACAGGGGGAATATGGCTACACCTTC. This codes for CSVSPGQGEYGYTF.

The chain combines TRBV12-3 or TRBV12-4 with TRBJ1-6, with unresolved D. V was cut by 3 bases and J by 10 bases, with 7 bases left in between. The CDR3 runs 12 residues. The CDR3: CASSLGSSPLHF. The CDR3 nucleotides read TGTGCCAGCAGTTTGGGTTCCTCACCCCTCCACTTT.

The chain employs TRBV5-1 and TRBJ2-5; maybe TRBD2 (5 bases). V lost 4 bases and J lost 5, with 12 bases in between. In germline, CDR1 is SGHRS, CDR2 YFSETQ. The CDR3 is made up of 13 amino acids. CDR3 sequence: CASSPGSAETQYF. DNA of the CDR3: TGCGCCAGCAGCCCGGGGTCTGCGGAGACCCAGTACTTC. Drawing the rest from reference TRBV5-1 and TRBJ2-5, the complete variable domain is KAGVTQTPRYLIKTRGQQVTLSCSPISGHRSVSWYQQTPGQGLQFLFEYFSETQRNKGNFPGRFSGRQFSNSRSEMNVSTLELGDSALYLCASSPGSAETQYFGPGTRLLVL.

This chain links TRBV5-6 with TRBJ2-7, with D hard to call. V dropped 0 bases and J dropped 4 bases, with 11 bases sitting between them. This CDR3 is 14 amino acids long. The germline V gene has CDR1 SGHDT and CDR2 YYEEEE. CDR3 protein: CASSLADLGYEQYF. In DNA form, the CDR3 reads TGTGCCAGCAGCTTGGCCGATCTGGGATACGAGCAGTACTTC.

The rearrangement joins TRBV28 to TRBJ1-1, with 7 bases aligning to TRBD1. After removal of 6 bases from V and 10 bases from J, the junction contained 8 bases not matched to a gene. The CDR3 runs 12 residues. Per germline, CDR1 MDHEN and CDR2 SYDVKM. CDR3 sequence (DNA): TGTGCCAGCAGATCAACAGGGGTTGGAGCTTTCTTT. Translating it yields CASRSTGVGAFF.

The chain has TRBV10-3 and TRBJ2-7, with TRBD2 identical over 7 bases. The V segment lost 9 bases and the J segment 6 bases; nucleotides outside the gene matches: 11. This CDR3 has 13 amino acids. Germline lookup yields CDR1 ENHRY and CDR2 SYGVKD. DNA for the CDR3: TGTGCCATTTGCCCACCGGGAGGTTCCGAGCAGTACTTC. It codes for CAICPPGGSEQYF.

This clonotype was counted only a few times. J is TRBJ1-5 and V is TRBV27; a possible D gene is TRBD1 (5 bases). V dropped 3 bases and J dropped 2 bases, with 8 bases sitting between them. Germline-derived CDR1 and CDR2 are MNHEY and SMNVEV (reference sequence). The CDR3 runs to 14 residues. In nucleotides, the CDR3 is TGTGCCAGCAGTTTCCAGGGTGGCAATCAGCCCCAGCATTTT. Translating it yields CASSFQGGNQPQHF.

CDR3 sequence (DNA): TGCAGTGCTAGATTCCGGGTAACTTTCTTT. Its protein is CSARFRVTFF. The gene calls are TRBV20-1 and TRBJ1-1; D remains unclear. V was clipped by 2 bases and J by 12 bases, with 10 bases between them. Germline V gene lookup returns CDR1 DFQATT and CDR2 SNEGSKA (reference sequence). The CDR3 runs 10 residues.

The chain links TRBV29-1 to TRBJ2-1; D possibly corresponds to TRBD2 (5 bases). V was pared by 2 bases and J by 10 bases, with 18 bases between. The CDR3 runs 14 residues. Germline loops: CDR1 SQVTM, CDR2 ANQGSEA. In DNA form, the CDR3 reads TGCAGCGTTGAACGGCTAGCCGGCCTCGGAGAGCAGTTCTTC. It specifies CSVERLAGLGEQFF.